The entry below describes one TCR beta chain. There are 14 residues in the CDR3. Between the trimmed V and J ends, which lost 8 bases and 0 bases, there was a span of 14 bases. In germline, CDR1 is MNHEY, CDR2 SVGAGI. These data belong to a study of early T cells in non-severe SARS-CoV-2 infection. Study at large: Unsorted whole blood bulk RNA was sequenced, with unpaired chains.

Individual cDNA molecules were tagged with unique molecular identifiers, the study reported. In TCRdb, the 5' RACE reads were re-called with MiXCR into one record per CDR3 protein. The sample lists tens of thousands of distinct CDR3 sequences; around 9.3% were seen once. The TCR originated in an adult who was a healthcare worker with PCR-confirmed SARS-CoV-2 infection or an uninfected control (not recorded which). Input material: whole blood. V gene TRBV6-5 combines with J gene TRBJ2-7; D is possibly TRBD2 (6 bases). Here the CDR3 DNA reads TGTGCCAGCTCTCCCGGGACTTTCTCCTACGAGCAGTACTTC. This encodes CASSPGTFSYEQYF.